This T cell receptor beta chain was identified in a study of blood T cell repertoires in COVID-19. Study background: Material from acute and convalescent COVID-19 was sourced from the United States, Italy and Spain. The analysed material was cDNA or gDNA that came from T cells, B-cell-depleted T cells, or PBMCs.

Per the authors' pipeline: Reference gene primer amplification in the assay estimated nucleated cell counts. Sequenced by immunoSEQ multiplex PCR; TCRdb stores in-frame clones only, minus some. V and J calls plus clone size are reproduced from that table; the DNA served to infer D and trimming. This table holds 90,000 to 130,000 clones, around 89% found once. V lost 0 bases to trimming and J lost 0 bases, with 9 bases between them. The CDR3 extends over 15 amino acids. Per the germline V gene, CDR1 is MNHEY and CDR2 is SMNVEV (reference sequence). The specimen sequenced was peripheral blood. The chain joins TRBV27 to TRBJ2-7, with D possibly being TRBD2 (5 bases). This TCR came from a woman in her forties or fifties with acute or convalescent COVID-19. The CDR3 sequence is CASSLSSGTSYEQYF. CDR3 bases: TGTGCCAGCAGTTTATCGAGCGGAACCTCCTACGAGCAGTACTTC.